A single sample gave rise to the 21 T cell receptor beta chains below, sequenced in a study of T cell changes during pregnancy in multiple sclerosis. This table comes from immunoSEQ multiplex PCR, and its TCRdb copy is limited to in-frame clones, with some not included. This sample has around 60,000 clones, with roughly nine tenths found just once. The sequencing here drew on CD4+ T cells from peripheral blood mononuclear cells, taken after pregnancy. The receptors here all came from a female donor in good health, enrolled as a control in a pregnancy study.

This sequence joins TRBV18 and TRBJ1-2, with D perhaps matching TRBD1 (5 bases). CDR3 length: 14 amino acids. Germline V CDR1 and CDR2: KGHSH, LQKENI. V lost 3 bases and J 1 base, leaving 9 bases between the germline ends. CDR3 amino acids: CASSPEGSNYGYTF. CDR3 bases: TGTGCCAGCTCACCGGAGGGGAGTAACTATGGCTACACCTTC.

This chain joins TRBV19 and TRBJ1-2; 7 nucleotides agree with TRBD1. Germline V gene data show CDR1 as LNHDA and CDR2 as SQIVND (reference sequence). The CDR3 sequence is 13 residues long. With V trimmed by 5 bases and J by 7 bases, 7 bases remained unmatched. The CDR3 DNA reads TGTGCCAGTAGTTTACAGGGGAAGAGTGGCTACACCTTC. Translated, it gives CASSLQGKSGYTF.

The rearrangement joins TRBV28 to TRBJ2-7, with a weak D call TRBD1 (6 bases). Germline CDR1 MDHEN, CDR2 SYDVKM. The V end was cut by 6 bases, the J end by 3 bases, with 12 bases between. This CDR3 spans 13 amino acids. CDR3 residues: CASSPGQSYEQYF. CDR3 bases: TGTGCCAGCAGCCCAGGACAGAGCTACGAGCAGTACTTC.

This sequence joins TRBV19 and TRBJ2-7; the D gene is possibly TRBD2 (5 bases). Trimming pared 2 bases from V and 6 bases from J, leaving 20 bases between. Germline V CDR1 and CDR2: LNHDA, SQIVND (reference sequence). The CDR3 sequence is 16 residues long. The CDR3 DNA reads TGTGCCAGTAGTATATCTAGGGCAGGCCATGAGGGCGAGCAGTACTTC. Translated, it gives CASSISRAGHEGEQYF.

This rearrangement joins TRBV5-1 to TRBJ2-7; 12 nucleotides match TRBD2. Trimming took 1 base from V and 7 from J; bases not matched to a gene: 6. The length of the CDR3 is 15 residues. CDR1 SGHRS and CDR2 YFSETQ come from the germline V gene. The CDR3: CASSLSSGGAGEQYF. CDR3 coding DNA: TGCGCCAGCAGCTTGTCTAGCGGGGGGGCGGGTGAGCAGTACTTC.

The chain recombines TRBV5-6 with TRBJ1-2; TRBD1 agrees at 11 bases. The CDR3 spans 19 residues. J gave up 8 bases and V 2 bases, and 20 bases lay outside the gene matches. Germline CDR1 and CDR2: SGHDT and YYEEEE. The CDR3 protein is CASSFIGMGQGESSGGYTF. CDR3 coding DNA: TGTGCCAGCAGCTTTATAGGAATGGGACAGGGGGAATCATCGGGAGGCTACACCTTC.

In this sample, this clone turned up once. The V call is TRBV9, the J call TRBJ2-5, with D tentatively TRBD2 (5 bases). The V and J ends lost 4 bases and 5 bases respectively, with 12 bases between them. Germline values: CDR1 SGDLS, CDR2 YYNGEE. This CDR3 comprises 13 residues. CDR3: CASSRTPAETQYF. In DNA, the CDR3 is TGTGCCAGCAGCCGGACTCCAGCGGAGACCCAGTACTTC.

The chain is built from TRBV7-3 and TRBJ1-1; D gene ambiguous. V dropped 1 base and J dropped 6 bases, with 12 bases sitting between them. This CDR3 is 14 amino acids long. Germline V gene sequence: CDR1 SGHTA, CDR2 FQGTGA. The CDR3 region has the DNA TGTGCCAGCAGCTTAAAATCGGGAGCGGCTGAAGCTTTCTTT. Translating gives CASSLKSGAAEAFF.

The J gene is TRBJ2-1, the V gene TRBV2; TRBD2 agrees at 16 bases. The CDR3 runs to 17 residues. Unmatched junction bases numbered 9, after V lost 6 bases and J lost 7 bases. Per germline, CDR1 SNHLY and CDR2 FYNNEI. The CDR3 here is CASSRGTSGGASNEQFF. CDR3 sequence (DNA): TGTGCCAGCAGCCGAGGGACTAGCGGGGGGGCTAGTAATGAGCAGTTCTTC.

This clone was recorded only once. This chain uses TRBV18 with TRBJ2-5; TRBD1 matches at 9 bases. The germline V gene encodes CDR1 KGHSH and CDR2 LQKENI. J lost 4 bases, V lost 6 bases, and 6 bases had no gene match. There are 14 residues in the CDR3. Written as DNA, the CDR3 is TGTGCCAGCTCCCCAGACAGGGGGTCAGAGACCCAGTACTTC. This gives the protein CASSPDRGSETQYF.

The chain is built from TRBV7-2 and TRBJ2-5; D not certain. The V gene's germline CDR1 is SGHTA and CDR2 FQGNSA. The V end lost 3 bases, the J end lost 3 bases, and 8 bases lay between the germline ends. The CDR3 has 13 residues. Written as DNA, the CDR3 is TGTGCCAGCAGCTTGGCTAGAGAAGAGACCCAGTACTTC. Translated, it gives CASSLAREETQYF.

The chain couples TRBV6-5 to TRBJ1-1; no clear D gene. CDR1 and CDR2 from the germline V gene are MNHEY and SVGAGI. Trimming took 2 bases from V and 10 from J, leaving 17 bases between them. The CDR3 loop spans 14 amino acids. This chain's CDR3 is CASSYPTTPWAAFF. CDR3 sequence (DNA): TGTGCCAGCAGTTACCCGACAACCCCGTGGGCAGCTTTCTTT.

DNA of the CDR3: TGCGCCAGCAGCCAGACCAGGGGGGAGAGAGGCTACACCTTC. Encoded protein: CASSQTRGERGYTF. The chain employs TRBV4-3 and TRBJ1-2; 7 bases match TRBD1. The junction had 9 bases not matched to a gene; V was cut back by 3 bases and J by 8 bases. There are 14 residues in the CDR3. The V gene's germline CDR1 is LGHNA and CDR2 YSLEER.

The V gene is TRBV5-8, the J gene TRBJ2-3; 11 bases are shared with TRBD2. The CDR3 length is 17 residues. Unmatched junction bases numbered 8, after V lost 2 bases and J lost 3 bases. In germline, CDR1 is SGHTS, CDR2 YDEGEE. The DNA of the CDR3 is TGTGCCAGCAGCTTCGGGACTAGCGGAGTTAGTACAGATACGCAGTATTTT. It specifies CASSFGTSGVSTDTQYF.

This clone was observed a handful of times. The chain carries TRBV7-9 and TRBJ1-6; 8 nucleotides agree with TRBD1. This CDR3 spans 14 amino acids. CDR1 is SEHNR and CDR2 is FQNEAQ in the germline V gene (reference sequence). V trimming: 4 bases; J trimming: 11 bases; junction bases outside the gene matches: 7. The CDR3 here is CASSYGQGSAPLHF. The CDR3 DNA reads TGTGCCAGCAGCTATGGACAGGGTTCGGCACCCCTCCACTTT. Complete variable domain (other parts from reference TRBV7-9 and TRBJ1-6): DTGVSQNPRHKITKRGQNVTFRCDPISEHNRLYWYRQTLGQGPEFLTYFQNEAQLEKSRLLSDRFSAERPKGSFSTLEIQRTEQGDSAMYLCASSYGQGSAPLHFGNGTRLTVT.

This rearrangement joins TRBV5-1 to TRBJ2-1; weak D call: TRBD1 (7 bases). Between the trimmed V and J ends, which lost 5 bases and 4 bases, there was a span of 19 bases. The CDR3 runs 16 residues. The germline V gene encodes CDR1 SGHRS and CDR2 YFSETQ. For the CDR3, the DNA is TGCGCCAGCAGTTCACGTCAGGGGGGTGGGTACAATGAGCAGTTCTTC. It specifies CASSSRQGGGYNEQFF.

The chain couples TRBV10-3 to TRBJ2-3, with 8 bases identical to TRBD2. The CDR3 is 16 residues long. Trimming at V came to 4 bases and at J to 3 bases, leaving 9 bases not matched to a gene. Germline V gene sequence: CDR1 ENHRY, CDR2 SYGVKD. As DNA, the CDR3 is TGTGCCATCAGTGGGTCCAACGCGGGGGGTACAGATACGCAGTATTTT. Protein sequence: CAISGSNAGGTDTQYF.

CDR3 DNA sequence: TGCGCCAGCAGCGAGGGTAGCAATCAGCCCCAGCATTTT. Its translation is CASSEGSNQPQHF. J is TRBJ1-5 and V is TRBV5-1; the D is unclear. From germline, CDR1 is SGHRS and CDR2 YFSETQ. This CDR3 is 13 amino acids long. V was cut by 4 bases and J by 0 bases, with 5 bases left in between.

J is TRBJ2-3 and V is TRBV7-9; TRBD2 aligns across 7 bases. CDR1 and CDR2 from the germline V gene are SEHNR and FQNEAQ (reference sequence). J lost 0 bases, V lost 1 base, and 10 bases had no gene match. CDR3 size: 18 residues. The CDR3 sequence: CASSLGLADLYSTDTQYF. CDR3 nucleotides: TGTGCCAGCAGCTTAGGGCTAGCGGACCTCTATAGCACAGATACGCAGTATTTT.

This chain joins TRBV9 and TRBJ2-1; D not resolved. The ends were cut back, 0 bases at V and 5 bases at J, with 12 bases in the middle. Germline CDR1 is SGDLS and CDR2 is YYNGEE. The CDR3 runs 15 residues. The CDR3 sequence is CASSVGPEFHNEQFF. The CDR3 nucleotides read TGTGCCAGCAGCGTAGGACCGGAGTTCCACAATGAGCAGTTCTTC.

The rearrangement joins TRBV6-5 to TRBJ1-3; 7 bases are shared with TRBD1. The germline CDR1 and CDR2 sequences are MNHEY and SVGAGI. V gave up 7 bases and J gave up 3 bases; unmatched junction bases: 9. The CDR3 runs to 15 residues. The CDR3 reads CASNPTGHLGNTIYF. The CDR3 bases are TGTGCCAGCAACCCGACAGGGCATCTTGGAAACACCATATATTTT.